This T cell receptor (beta chain) was sequenced for a study of cytomegalovirus exposure and HLA in healthy donors. Some clones are missing from TCRdb's copy, which holds only in-frame ones; the method was immunoSEQ multiplex PCR. The data contain 120,000 or so clones, around 96% of them singletons. V dropped 6 bases and J dropped 2 bases, with 11 bases sitting between them. The CDR3 runs 14 residues. Germline assignment: CDR1 SGHTA and CDR2 FQGNSA. Study results and limitations: The study put about 180 TCR beta chains on its list as cytomegalovirus-associated.

A note on this clone: Antigen specificity is unknown.

The clonotype originates from a man in his late teens or twenties in good health and CMV-seronegative. This chain joins TRBV7-2 and TRBJ1-5; possibly TRBD1 for D (6 bases). Material: PBMCs. CDR3 protein: CASSPRQGNQPQHF. The CDR3 coding sequence is TGTGCCAGCAGTCCAAGACAGGGCAATCAGCCCCAGCATTTT.